The text below deals with one TCR beta chain. The sample belongs to a study of cytomegalovirus exposure and HLA in healthy donors. The CDR3 is 13 amino acids. Trimming pared 3 bases from V and 4 bases from J, leaving 12 bases between. Per germline, CDR1 SQVTM and CDR2 ANQGSEA. The method was immunoSEQ multiplex PCR; TCRdb's version includes in-frame clones alone and lacks a portion of them. The sample contains 120,000 or so clones, 89% of which appear only once. The TCR was taken from a woman between 18 and 30 years old in good health and CMV-seronegative. Sequenced material: PBMCs. V gene TRBV29-1 combines with J gene TRBJ1-2; D might be TRBD1 (6 bases). CDR3 sequence reads: CSVEQGQSYGYTF. The CDR3 coding sequence is TGCAGCGTTGAGCAAGGACAGAGCTATGGCTACACCTTC.